These T cell receptor beta chains were read from a single sample in a study of cytomegalovirus exposure and HLA in healthy donors. Sequencing was performed with immunoSEQ multiplex PCR; in TCRdb, only in-frame clones are kept and a portion is missing. The sample lists under 170,000 clones; around 60% were seen once. The sample comprised PBMCs. These receptors were obtained from a woman aged 55 to 70 in good health and CMV-seropositive. Each CDR3 is given with its conserved first and last residue. A D gene is named only where the DNA matches it firmly. The listing skips clone size in some rows; elsewhere it reads once, few, many or a size class.

abundance: .
len: 17
j_gene: TRBJ2-2
v_gene: TRBV7-2
d_gene: TRBD1
CDR3nt: TGTGCCAGCAGCTTCCTTGACAGGGGCCCCCGAGCCGGGGAGCTGTTTTTT
CDR3aa: CASSFLDRGPRAGELFF

abundance: .
len: 12
j_gene: TRBJ1-1
v_gene: TRBV7-9
d_gene: .
CDR3nt: TGTGCCAGCAGCAAGCAGGACACTGAAGCTTTCTTT
CDR3aa: CASSKQDTEAFF

abundance: once
len: 14
j_gene: TRBJ2-1
v_gene: TRBV7-9
d_gene: TRBD2
CDR3nt: TGTGCCAGCTCCCTAGCGGGAGCCTACAATGAGCAGTTCTTC
CDR3aa: CASSLAGAYNEQFF

abundance: few
len: 16
j_gene: TRBJ2-3
v_gene: TRBV5-1
d_gene: .
CDR3nt: TGCGCCAGCAGCTTGAACCAGCGGAGTAGCACAGATACGCAGTATTTT
CDR3aa: CASSLNQRSSTDTQYF

abundance: .
len: 17
j_gene: TRBJ1-6
v_gene: TRBV28
d_gene: TRBD1
CDR3nt: TGTGCCAGCAGTCTTCTTACAGGGGCCGTGAATGTTTCACCCCTCCACTTT
CDR3aa: CASSLLTGAVNVSPLHF

abundance: .
len: 10
j_gene: TRBJ2-7
v_gene: TRBV29-1
d_gene: .
CDR3nt: TGCAGCGTTCGGACTATCGAGCAGTACTTC
CDR3aa: CSVRTIEQYF

abundance: .
len: 15
j_gene: TRBJ2-7
v_gene: TRBV28
d_gene: TRBD1
CDR3nt: TGTGCCAGCAGTTTAATCGGGACAGGGGAGTACGAGCAGTACTTC
CDR3aa: CASSLIGTGEYEQYF

abundance: .
len: 15
j_gene: TRBJ2-5
v_gene: TRBV10-3
d_gene: .
CDR3nt: TGTGCCATCAGTGAGCGCGGCGGCCTCCAAGAGACCCAGTACTTC
CDR3aa: CAISERGGLQETQYF

abundance: few
len: 12
j_gene: TRBJ2-1
v_gene: TRBV30
d_gene: .
CDR3nt: TGTGCCTGGACCGTAAATTACAATGAGCAGTTCTTC
CDR3aa: CAWTVNYNEQFF

abundance: .
len: 13
j_gene: TRBJ2-7
v_gene: TRBV7-9
d_gene: TRBD2
CDR3nt: TGTGCCAGCAGCTTGGGGGGGGAAGTCGAGCAGTACTTC
CDR3aa: CASSLGGEVEQYF

abundance: .
len: 15
j_gene: TRBJ2-1
v_gene: TRBV7-2
d_gene: .
CDR3nt: TGTGCCAGCAGCTTGCCTTCCCAACTAGTCGTCCCACTGTTCTTC
CDR3aa: CASSLPSQLVVPLFF

abundance: .
len: 15
j_gene: TRBJ2-7
v_gene: TRBV15
d_gene: .
CDR3nt: TGTGCCACCAGCACCCTCCCGGGACAACCCTACGAGCAGTACTTC
CDR3aa: CATSTLPGQPYEQYF

abundance: .
len: 14
j_gene: TRBJ2-7
v_gene: TRBV27
d_gene: .
CDR3nt: TGTGCCAGCAGTTTAGGGGGGAATCCCTACGAGCAGTACTTC
CDR3aa: CASSLGGNPYEQYF

abundance: .
len: 13
j_gene: TRBJ2-7
v_gene: TRBV29-1
d_gene: TRBD2
CDR3nt: TGCAGCGTCTCACTAGCGGGAGTAAGCGAGCAGTACTTC
CDR3aa: CSVSLAGVSEQYF

abundance: few
len: 14
j_gene: TRBJ2-7
v_gene: TRBV5-6
d_gene: .
CDR3nt: TGTGCCAGCAGCTTTTCGGACACTATCTACGAGCAGTACTTC
CDR3aa: CASSFSDTIYEQYF

abundance: few
len: 11
j_gene: TRBJ1-1
v_gene: TRBV30
d_gene: .
CDR3nt: TGTGCCTTTAACATGAACACTGAAGCTTTCTTT
CDR3aa: CAFNMNTEAFF

abundance: .
len: 14
j_gene: TRBJ2-5
v_gene: TRBV10-1
d_gene: .
CDR3nt: TGCGCCAGCAGTGCTGGGGGCGACGGGGAGACCCAGTACTTC
CDR3aa: CASSAGGDGETQYF

abundance: few
len: 15
j_gene: TRBJ2-7
v_gene: TRBV9
d_gene: TRBD2
CDR3nt: TGTGCCAGCAGTCGGGGACTAGCGGGATCCTACGAGCAGTACTTC
CDR3aa: CASSRGLAGSYEQYF

abundance: .
len: 15
j_gene: TRBJ2-1
v_gene: TRBV19
d_gene: TRBD2
CDR3nt: TGTGCCAGTAGTATACGGCGGGGAGGGACGAATGAGCAGTTCTTC
CDR3aa: CASSIRRGGTNEQFF

abundance: few
len: 13
j_gene: TRBJ2-1
v_gene: TRBV7-6
d_gene: .
CDR3nt: TGTGCCAGCAGCTGGGGGACTGGCAATGAGCAGTTCTTC
CDR3aa: CASSWGTGNEQFF

abundance: .
len: 13
j_gene: TRBJ1-5
v_gene: TRBV19
d_gene: .
CDR3nt: TGTGCCAGTAGTATACGGAGGGATCAGCCCCAGCATTTT
CDR3aa: CASSIRRDQPQHF

abundance: .
len: 14
j_gene: TRBJ2-5
v_gene: TRBV19
d_gene: TRBD1
CDR3nt: TGTGCCAGTAGTACCGGGACAGGGGAAGAGACCCAGTACTTC
CDR3aa: CASSTGTGEETQYF

abundance: .
len: 15
j_gene: TRBJ2-7
v_gene: TRBV27
d_gene: TRBD2
CDR3nt: TGTGCCAGCAGTTTATCCGGGACTAGCGGGACGGGGCAGTACTTC
CDR3aa: CASSLSGTSGTGQYF

abundance: once
len: 16
j_gene: TRBJ2-3
v_gene: TRBV5-5
d_gene: .
CDR3nt: TGTGCCAGCAGCTGGGCCTCCTCGCTCCACACAGATACGCAGTATTTT
CDR3aa: CASSWASSLHTDTQYF

abundance: .
len: 11
j_gene: TRBJ2-1
v_gene: TRBV29-1
d_gene: .
CDR3nt: TGCAGCGTTGGCGTTTACAATGAGCAGTTCTTC
CDR3aa: CSVGVYNEQFF

abundance: few
len: 15
j_gene: TRBJ2-1
v_gene: TRBV28
d_gene: .
CDR3nt: TGTGCCAGCACCCAGATAGCGGCACTTTACAATGAGCAGTTCTTC
CDR3aa: CASTQIAALYNEQFF

abundance: .
len: 13
j_gene: TRBJ2-5
v_gene: TRBV2
d_gene: .
CDR3nt: TGTGCCAGCAGTGAACCTGCTGTGGCGGCCCAGTACTTC
CDR3aa: CASSEPAVAAQYF

abundance: .
len: 14
j_gene: TRBJ1-5
v_gene: TRBV29-1
d_gene: .
CDR3nt: TGCAGCGTCGCCGAGTTCGGAGTCAATCAGCCCCAGCATTTT
CDR3aa: CSVAEFGVNQPQHF

abundance: .
len: 13
j_gene: TRBJ2-7
v_gene: TRBV7-6
d_gene: .
CDR3nt: TGTGCCAGCAGCGATAACCAGGGCTTCGAGCAGTACTTC
CDR3aa: CASSDNQGFEQYF

abundance: .
len: 16
j_gene: TRBJ2-3
v_gene: TRBV15
d_gene: TRBD2
CDR3nt: TGTGCCACCAGCAGAGGGACTAGCGGATCCACAGATACGCAGTATTTT
CDR3aa: CATSRGTSGSTDTQYF

abundance: .
len: 17
j_gene: TRBJ2-7
v_gene: TRBV5-1
d_gene: .
CDR3nt: TGCGCCAGCAGCTTAGGGGACAACAGTGATGGGGTTTACGAGCAGTACTTC
CDR3aa: CASSLGDNSDGVYEQYF

abundance: .
len: 14
j_gene: TRBJ2-5
v_gene: TRBV10-3
d_gene: TRBD2
CDR3nt: TGTGCCACCCGGACTAGCGGAGCCCAAGAGACCCAGTACTTC
CDR3aa: CATRTSGAQETQYF

abundance: .
len: 14
j_gene: TRBJ2-3
v_gene: TRBV30
d_gene: TRBD2
CDR3nt: TGTGCCTGCCTCGTAGCGGGAGTGGCAGATACGCAGTATTTT
CDR3aa: CACLVAGVADTQYF

abundance: .
len: 15
j_gene: TRBJ2-1
v_gene: TRBV5-4
d_gene: .
CDR3nt: TGTGCCAGCAGCTTCGGGCTAGCGACTTACAATGAGCAGTTCTTC
CDR3aa: CASSFGLATYNEQFF

abundance: .
len: 16
j_gene: TRBJ2-3
v_gene: TRBV5-8
d_gene: TRBD2
CDR3nt: TGTGCCAGCAGCTTGGGTCCGACTAGCGGCACAGATACGCAGTATTTT
CDR3aa: CASSLGPTSGTDTQYF

abundance: few
len: 17
j_gene: TRBJ2-3
v_gene: TRBV5-1
d_gene: TRBD2
CDR3nt: TGCGCCAGCAGCTTGGCGGGACTAGCGGGAGGTCTGGATACGCAGTATTTT
CDR3aa: CASSLAGLAGGLDTQYF

abundance: .
len: 15
j_gene: TRBJ2-4
v_gene: TRBV4-3
d_gene: TRBD2
CDR3nt: TGCGCCAGCAGCCGGGACTACCTAGCCAAAAACATTCAGTACTTC
CDR3aa: CASSRDYLAKNIQYF

abundance: .
len: 13
j_gene: TRBJ2-1
v_gene: TRBV7-9
d_gene: .
CDR3nt: TGTGCCAGCAGCTTAGTATGGGGCGATGAGCAGTTCTTC
CDR3aa: CASSLVWGDEQFF

abundance: .
len: 17
j_gene: TRBJ2-1
v_gene: TRBV7-3
d_gene: TRBD2
CDR3nt: TGTGCCAGCAGCTCTCACCGGACTAGCGGGATGGGCGGTGAGCAGTTCTTC
CDR3aa: CASSSHRTSGMGGEQFF

abundance: .
len: 15
j_gene: TRBJ2-5
v_gene: TRBV25-1
d_gene: TRBD2
CDR3nt: TGTGCCAGCAGTGAAGGACTAGGCCCACAAGAGACCCAGTACTTC
CDR3aa: CASSEGLGPQETQYF

abundance: once
len: 15
j_gene: TRBJ2-5
v_gene: TRBV4-2
d_gene: TRBD2
CDR3nt: TGTGCCAGCAGCCAAGAACTAGCGGGAAGAGAGACCCAGTACTTC
CDR3aa: CASSQELAGRETQYF

abundance: .
len: 15
j_gene: TRBJ2-7
v_gene: TRBV4-3
d_gene: .
CDR3nt: TGCGCCAGCAGCCAAGGTCGCGGGGACGTGAGGGAGCAGTACTTC
CDR3aa: CASSQGRGDVREQYF

abundance: .
len: 14
j_gene: TRBJ1-2
v_gene: TRBV5-5
d_gene: TRBD1
CDR3nt: TGTGCCAGCAGCCCGGGACAGACACACTATGGCTACACCTTC
CDR3aa: CASSPGQTHYGYTF

abundance: .
len: 13
j_gene: TRBJ2-5
v_gene: TRBV28
d_gene: TRBD2
CDR3nt: TGTGCCAGTAAGGGTGGGGGGGAAGAGACCCAGTACTTC
CDR3aa: CASKGGGEETQYF

abundance: .
len: 15
j_gene: TRBJ2-7
v_gene: TRBV28
d_gene: .
CDR3nt: TGTGCCAGCAGTTTATGGGGAGCCGGGGTGTACGAGCAGTACTTC
CDR3aa: CASSLWGAGVYEQYF

abundance: .
len: 13
j_gene: TRBJ1-2
v_gene: TRBV7-9
d_gene: .
CDR3nt: TGTGCCAGCAGCTTTCAGGGGAACTATGGCTACACCTTC
CDR3aa: CASSFQGNYGYTF

abundance: .
len: 12
j_gene: TRBJ1-4
v_gene: TRBV6-5
d_gene: .
CDR3nt: TGTGCCAGCAGGTCCGGGACAACTAAACTGTTTTTT
CDR3aa: CASRSGTTKLFF

abundance: .
len: 15
j_gene: TRBJ1-1
v_gene: TRBV4-2
d_gene: .
CDR3nt: TGTGCCAGCAGCCAAGAATTAGCGGAGAACACTGAAGCTTTCTTT
CDR3aa: CASSQELAENTEAFF

abundance: .
len: 12
j_gene: TRBJ1-2
v_gene: TRBV7-2
d_gene: .
CDR3nt: TGTGCCAGCAGCATAAACAGCTATGGCTACACCTTC
CDR3aa: CASSINSYGYTF

abundance: .
len: 15
j_gene: TRBJ1-2
v_gene: TRBV9
d_gene: TRBD1
CDR3nt: TGTGCCAGCAGCCCGCGGGACAGGGGGAACTATGGCTACACCTTC
CDR3aa: CASSPRDRGNYGYTF

abundance: once
len: 12
j_gene: TRBJ2-1
v_gene: TRBV6-6
d_gene: .
CDR3nt: TGTGCCAGCAGTCCTCCTTACAATGAGCAGTTCTTC
CDR3aa: CASSPPYNEQFF

abundance: .
len: 12
j_gene: TRBJ2-3
v_gene: TRBV27
d_gene: TRBD1
CDR3nt: TGTGCCAGCAGTCCTCGGACAGGGGGCGAGTATTTT
CDR3aa: CASSPRTGGEYF

abundance: few
len: 12
j_gene: TRBJ2-7
v_gene: TRBV18
d_gene: .
CDR3nt: TGTGCCAGCTCACCACCGTCCGGCGAGCAGTACTTC
CDR3aa: CASSPPSGEQYF

abundance: .
len: 13
j_gene: TRBJ1-1
v_gene: TRBV7-9
d_gene: .
CDR3nt: TGTGCCAGCAGCCTGACAGCATCCGGAGAGGCTTTCTTT
CDR3aa: CASSLTASGEAFF

abundance: .
len: 14
j_gene: TRBJ1-3
v_gene: TRBV7-2
d_gene: TRBD1
CDR3nt: TGTGCCAGCAGCCTGGACAGGGCTGGAAACACCATATATTTT
CDR3aa: CASSLDRAGNTIYF